These 16 T cell receptor beta chains were all obtained from the same sample, sequenced in a study of fetal regulatory T cell absence and autoimmunity. Only in-frame clones appear in the TCRdb table, and some are missing; sequencing was by immunoSEQ multiplex PCR. The table records tens of thousands of clones, approximately 83% of them present only once. Source material: cord blood. These receptors were taken from a newborn boy with IPEX syndrome.

The rearrangement joins TRBV12-5 to TRBJ1-2; TRBD1 aligns across 9 bases. The CDR3 loop spans 15 amino acids. V gave up 6 bases and J gave up 2 bases; unmatched junction bases: 7. Germline V gene lookup returns CDR1 LGHNT and CDR2 FRNRAP. Here the CDR3 reads CASGMTGGPNYGYTF. In nucleotides, the CDR3 is TGTGCTAGTGGGATGACAGGGGGACCAAACTATGGCTACACCTTC. The full variable domain, with the rest looked up from reference TRBV12-5 and TRBJ1-2, is DARVTQTPRHKVTEMGQEVTMRCQPILGHNTVFWYRQTMMQGLELLAYFRNRAPLDDSGMPKDRFSAEMPDATLATLKIQPSEPRDSAVYFCASGMTGGPNYGYTFGSGTRLTVV.

The genes are TRBV7-9 and TRBJ2-2; D perhaps matches TRBD1 (6 bases). Deletions cut 2 bases from V and 7 bases from J, with 11 bases between. The germline V gene has CDR1 SEHNR and CDR2 FQNEAQ (reference sequence). This CDR3 comprises 14 residues. CDR3 in DNA: TGTGCCAGCAGCTTAAGCAGGGGCCACGGGGAGCTGTTTTTT. Translating it yields CASSLSRGHGELFF.

The chain recombines TRBV18 with TRBJ1-1; D not resolved. V was clipped by 4 bases and J by 0 bases, with 15 bases between them. The V gene's germline CDR1 is KGHSH and CDR2 LQKENI. There are 16 residues in the CDR3. This CDR3 is CASSHTQRWVNTEAFF. CDR3 DNA: TGTGCCAGCTCACATACACAGCGGTGGGTGAACACTGAAGCTTTCTTT.

J is TRBJ2-5 and V is TRBV7-9; D tentatively fits TRBD1 or TRBD2 (5 bases each). Germline loops: CDR1 SEHNR, CDR2 FQNEAQ (reference sequence). This CDR3 has 15 amino acids. Trimming took 5 bases from V and 2 from J, leaving 15 bases between them. As DNA, the CDR3 is TGTGCCAGCAGCATCCCTGGGTGGGGGCAAGAGACCCAGTACTTC. Translating gives CASSIPGWGQETQYF.

The chain has TRBV7-2 and TRBJ1-6; D ambiguous. CDR3 length equals 18 residues. Germline V CDR1 and CDR2: SGHTA, FQGNSA. Trimming stripped 3 bases from V and 0 bases from J, with 15 bases between. CDR3 region: CASSFLIRDSSYNSPLHF. CDR3 sequence (DNA): TGTGCCAGCAGCTTTCTGATCCGGGATAGCTCCTATAATTCACCCCTCCACTTT. Filled out from reference TRBV7-2 and TRBJ1-6, the complete variable domain reads GAGVSQSPSNKVTEKGKDVELRCDPISGHTALYWYRQSLGQGLEFLIYFQGNSAPDKSGLPSDRFSAERTGGSVSTLTIQRTQQEDSAVYLCASSFLIRDSSYNSPLHFGNGTRLTVT.

The chain links TRBV18 to TRBJ2-1; the match to TRBD1 covers 7 bases. There are 16 residues in the CDR3. In germline, CDR1 is KGHSH, CDR2 LQKENI. V was pared by 3 bases and J by 0 bases, with 5 bases of the junction left unmatched. CDR3 sequence (DNA): TGTGCCAGCTCACCGGGGACAGCTCACTCCTACAATGAGCAGTTCTTC. This encodes CASSPGTAHSYNEQFF.

The table lists this clone with a few counts. The genes are TRBV4-3 and TRBJ1-2, with D perhaps matching TRBD1 (5 bases). This CDR3 has 15 residues. The germline V and J ends were trimmed by 3 bases and 2 bases, with 13 bases remaining between them. The germline gives CDR1 LGHNA, CDR2 YSLEER. The DNA for the CDR3 is TGCGCCAGCAGCCACGAGGCCAGGGTAAACTATGGCTACACCTTC. This sequence encodes CASSHEARVNYGYTF.

This clone occurred once. This rearrangement joins TRBV25-1 to TRBJ2-3; no clear D. Trimming shortened V by 1 base and J by 1 base, and 9 bases separated the two germline ends. CDR1 is MGHDK and CDR2 is SYGVNS in the germline V gene. CDR3 length equals 15 residues. CDR3 sequence reads: CASSEFVSGTDTQYF. CDR3 bases: TGTGCCAGCAGTGAATTTGTATCCGGCACAGATACGCAGTATTTT.

This clone was counted between two and nine times. The V and J genes are TRBV30 and TRBJ1-6, with no clear D. CDR3 length: 15 amino acids. In germline, CDR1 is GTSNPN, CDR2 SVGIG (reference sequence). Trimming stripped 5 bases from V and 0 bases from J, with 11 bases between. The CDR3 reads CAWATGSSYNSPLHF. Here the CDR3 DNA reads TGTGCCTGGGCCACCGGGAGCTCCTATAATTCACCCCTCCACTTT.

This clone was observed a handful of times. The rearrangement uses TRBV27 and TRBJ2-7; D might be TRBD1 (5 bases). The CDR3 totals 13 residues. From germline, CDR1 is MNHEY and CDR2 SMNVEV (reference sequence). V lost 4 bases, J lost 2 bases, and 9 bases lay in between. The CDR3 region is CASSSGLPYEQYF. The CDR3 DNA reads TGTGCCAGCAGTTCAGGGCTCCCCTACGAGCAGTACTTC.

This clone was seen a handful of times. The chain employs TRBV21-1 and TRBJ2-5; the DNA was not used to check the table's D call, TRBD2. TRBV21-1 is tagged as a pseudogene. The CDR3 has 14 amino acids. CDR3 protein: CASSKAGGPGTQYF. The CDR3 DNA sequence: TGTGCCAGCAGCAAAGCGGGGGGGCCGGGGACCCAGTACTTC.

This clone was seen a few times. V usage is TRBV6-5 and J usage is TRBJ2-7; no definite D call. The V gene's germline CDR1 is MNHEY and CDR2 SVGAGI. Between the trimmed V and J ends, which lost 0 bases and 4 bases, there was a span of 10 bases. The CDR3 has 14 residues. The CDR3 DNA follows: TGTGCCAGCAGTTACTCGGAAACAGCTTACGAGCAGTACTTC. It encodes CASSYSETAYEQYF.

The chain couples TRBV18 to TRBJ2-7; 11 positions match TRBD2. Germline values: CDR1 KGHSH, CDR2 LQKENI. CDR3 length: 16 residues. J gave up 2 bases and V 1 base, and 4 bases lay outside the gene matches. The CDR3 reads CASSPRPGLAAYEQYF. CDR3 nucleotide sequence: TGTGCCAGCTCACCACGTCCGGGACTAGCGGCCTACGAGCAGTACTTC.

Remarks on this clone: One junction end disagrees with the germline gene, perhaps due to a read error. The genes are TRBV5-1 and TRBJ2-6; tentative D call: TRBD1 (5 bases). This CDR3 is 13 amino acids long. Germline values: CDR1 SGHRS, CDR2 YFSETQ. The CDR3 is CASSFSGANVPTF. CDR3 nucleotides: TGCGCCAGCAGCTTCTCTGGGGCCAACGTCCCGACTTTC.

Notes on this clone: The junction does not match germline at one end; this may be a read error. This chain connects TRBV7-6 to TRBJ2-1; D is possibly TRBD2 (6 bases). Germline CDR1 reads SGHVS; CDR2 reads FNYEAQ. The CDR3 contains 16 residues. The CDR3 loop reads CASSGPGLRSDNEQFF. The CDR3 bases are TGTGCCAGCAGCGGACCGGGACTTCGCTCCGACAATGAGCAGTTCTTC.

The chain recombines TRBV5-1 with TRBJ2-1, with TRBD2 identical over 7 bases. Germline V CDR1 and CDR2: SGHRS, YFSETQ. The CDR3 spans 15 residues. V trimming: 4 bases; J trimming: 4 bases; junction bases outside the gene matches: 8. This CDR3 is CASSPSGAVYNEQFF. The CDR3, as DNA: TGCGCCAGCAGCCCCAGCGGGGCCGTATACAATGAGCAGTTCTTC.